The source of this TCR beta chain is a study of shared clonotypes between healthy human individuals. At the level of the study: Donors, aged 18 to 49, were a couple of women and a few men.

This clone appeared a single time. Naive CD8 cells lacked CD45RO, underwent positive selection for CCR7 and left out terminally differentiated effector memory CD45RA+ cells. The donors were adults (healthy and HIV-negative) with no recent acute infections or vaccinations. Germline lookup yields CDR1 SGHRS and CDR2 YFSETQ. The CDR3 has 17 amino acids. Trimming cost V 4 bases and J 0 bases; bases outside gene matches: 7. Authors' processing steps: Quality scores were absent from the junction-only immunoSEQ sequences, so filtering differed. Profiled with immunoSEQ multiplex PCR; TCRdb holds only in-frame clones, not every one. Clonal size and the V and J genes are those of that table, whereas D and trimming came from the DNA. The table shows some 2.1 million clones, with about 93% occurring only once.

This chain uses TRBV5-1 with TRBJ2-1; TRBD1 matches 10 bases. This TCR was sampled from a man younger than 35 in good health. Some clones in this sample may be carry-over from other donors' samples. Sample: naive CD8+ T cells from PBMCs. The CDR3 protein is CASSPGQGTYSYNEQFF. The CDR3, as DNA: TGCGCCAGCAGCCCGGGACAGGGGACTTACTCCTACAATGAGCAGTTCTTC. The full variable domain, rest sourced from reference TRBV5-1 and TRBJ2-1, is KAGVTQTPRYLIKTRGQQVTLSCSPISGHRSVSWYQQTPGQGLQFLFEYFSETQRNKGNFPGRFSGRQFSNSRSEMNVSTLELGDSALYLCASSPGQGTYSYNEQFFGPGTRLTVL.